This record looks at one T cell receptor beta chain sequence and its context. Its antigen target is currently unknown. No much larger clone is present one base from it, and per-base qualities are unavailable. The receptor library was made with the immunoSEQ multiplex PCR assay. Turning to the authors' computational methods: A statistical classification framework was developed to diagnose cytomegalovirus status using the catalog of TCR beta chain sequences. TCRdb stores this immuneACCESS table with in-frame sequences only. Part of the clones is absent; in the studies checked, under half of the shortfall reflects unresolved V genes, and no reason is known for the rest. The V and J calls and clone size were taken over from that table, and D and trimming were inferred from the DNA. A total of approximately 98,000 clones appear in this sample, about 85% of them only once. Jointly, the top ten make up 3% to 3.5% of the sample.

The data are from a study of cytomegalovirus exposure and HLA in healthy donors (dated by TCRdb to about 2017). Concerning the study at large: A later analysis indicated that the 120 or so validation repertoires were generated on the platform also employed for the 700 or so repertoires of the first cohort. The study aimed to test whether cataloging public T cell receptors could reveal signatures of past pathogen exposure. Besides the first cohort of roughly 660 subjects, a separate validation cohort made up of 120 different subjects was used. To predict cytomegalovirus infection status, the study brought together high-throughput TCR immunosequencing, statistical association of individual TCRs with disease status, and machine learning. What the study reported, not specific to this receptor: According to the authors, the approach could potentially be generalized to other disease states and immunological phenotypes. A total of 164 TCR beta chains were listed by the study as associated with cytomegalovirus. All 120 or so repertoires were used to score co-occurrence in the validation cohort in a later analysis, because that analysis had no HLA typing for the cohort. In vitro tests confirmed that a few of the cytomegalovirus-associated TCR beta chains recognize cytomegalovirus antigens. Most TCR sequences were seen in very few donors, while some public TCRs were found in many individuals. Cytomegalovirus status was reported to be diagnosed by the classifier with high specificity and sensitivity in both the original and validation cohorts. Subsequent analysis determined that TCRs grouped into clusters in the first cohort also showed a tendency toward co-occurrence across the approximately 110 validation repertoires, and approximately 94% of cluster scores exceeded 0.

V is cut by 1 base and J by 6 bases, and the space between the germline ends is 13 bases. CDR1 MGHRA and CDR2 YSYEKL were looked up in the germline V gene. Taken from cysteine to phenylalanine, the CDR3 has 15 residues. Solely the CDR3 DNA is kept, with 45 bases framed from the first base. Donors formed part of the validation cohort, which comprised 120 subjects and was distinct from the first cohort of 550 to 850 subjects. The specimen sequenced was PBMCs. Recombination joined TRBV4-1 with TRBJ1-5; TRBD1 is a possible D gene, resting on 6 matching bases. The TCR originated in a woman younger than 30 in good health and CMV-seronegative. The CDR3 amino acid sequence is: CASSQAERGGQPQHF. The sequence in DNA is TGCGCCAGCAGCCAAGCCGAAAGGGGGGGTCAGCCCCAGCATTTT.